The entry that follows covers one T cell receptor beta chain sequence. The antigen remains undetermined. Production of TCR beta cDNA relied on 5'RACE template switching with UMIs. TCRdb re-called the 5' RACE reads, yielding one record per CDR3 amino acid sequence without DNA. Its table lists about 460,000 distinct CDR3 sequences. CDR3 length equals 11 residues. CDR1 SQVTM and CDR2 ANQGSEA come from the germline V gene. The data are from a study of T cells expressing NK-cell markers. Overall study findings and caveats: Whether expanded NKG2C+ T cell clones were HCMV-specific remained unclear. The study found dominant NKG2C+ clonotypes at roughly 1.0-8% of CD8+ T cells in several donors.

The TCR originated in a woman aged 45-65 years in good health. This chain joins TRBV29-1 and TRBJ2-2; the D call of TRBD1 rests on TCRdb alone, since no DNA is present to check it. The sequenced sample consisted of blood T cells: a sorted CD56 or NKG2C T cell subset, CD4+ or CD8+ T cells, or bulk PBMC T cells (not recorded which). This CDR3 reads CSVSVPGELFF.